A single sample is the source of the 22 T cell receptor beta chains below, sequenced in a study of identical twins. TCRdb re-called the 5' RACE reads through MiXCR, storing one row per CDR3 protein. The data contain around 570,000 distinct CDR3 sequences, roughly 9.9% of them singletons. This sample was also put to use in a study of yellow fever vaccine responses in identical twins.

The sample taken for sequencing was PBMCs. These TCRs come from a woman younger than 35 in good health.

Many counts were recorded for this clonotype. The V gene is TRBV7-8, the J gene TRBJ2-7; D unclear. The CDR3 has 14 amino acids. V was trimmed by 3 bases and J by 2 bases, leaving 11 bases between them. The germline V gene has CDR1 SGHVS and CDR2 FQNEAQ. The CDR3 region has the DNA TGTGCCAGCAGCTTGAGCGACGGAGCCTACGAGCAGTACTTC. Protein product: CASSLSDGAYEQYF.

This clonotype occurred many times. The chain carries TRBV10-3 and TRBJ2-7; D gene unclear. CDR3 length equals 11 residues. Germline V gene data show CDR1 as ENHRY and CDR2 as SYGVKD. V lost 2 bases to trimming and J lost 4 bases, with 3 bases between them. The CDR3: CAISEDYEQYF. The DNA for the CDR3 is TGTGCCATCAGTGAGGATTACGAGCAGTACTTC.

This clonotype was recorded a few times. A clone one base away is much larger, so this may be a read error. CDR3 residues: CASSQDTGNYGYTF. For the CDR3, the DNA is TGTGCCAGCAGCCAAGACACAGGGAACTATGGCTACACCTTC. This sequence joins TRBV3-1 and TRBJ1-2, with TRBD1 as a possible D gene (6 bases). Trimming removed 0 bases from V and 2 bases from J, with 7 bases in between. CDR1 LGHDT and CDR2 YNNKEL come from the germline V gene (reference sequence). This CDR3 comprises 14 residues.

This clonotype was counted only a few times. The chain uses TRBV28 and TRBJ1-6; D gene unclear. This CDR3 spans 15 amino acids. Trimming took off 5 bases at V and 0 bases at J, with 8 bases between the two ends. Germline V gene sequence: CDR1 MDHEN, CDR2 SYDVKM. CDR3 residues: CASSQDHSYNSPLHF. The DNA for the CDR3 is TGTGCCAGCAGTCAGGATCACTCCTATAATTCACCCCTCCACTTT. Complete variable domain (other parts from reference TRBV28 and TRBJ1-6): DVKVTQSSRYLVKRTGEKVFLECVQDMDHENMFWYRQDPGLGLRLIYFSYDVKMKEKGDIPEGYSVSREKKERFSLILESASTNQTSMYLCASSQDHSYNSPLHFGNGTRLTVT.

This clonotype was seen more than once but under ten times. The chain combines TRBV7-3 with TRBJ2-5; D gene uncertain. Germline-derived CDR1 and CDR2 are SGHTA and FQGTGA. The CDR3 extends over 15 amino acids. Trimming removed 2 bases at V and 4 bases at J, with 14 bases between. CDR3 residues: CASSLGLGISETQYF. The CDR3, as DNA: TGTGCCAGCAGCTTAGGGTTAGGGATCTCAGAGACCCAGTACTTC. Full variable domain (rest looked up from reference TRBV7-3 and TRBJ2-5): GAGVSQTPSNKVTEKGKYVELRCDPISGHTALYWYRQSLGQGPEFLIYFQGTGAADDSGLPNDRFFAVRPEGSVSTLKIQRTERGDSAVYLCASSLGLGISETQYFGPGTRLLVL.

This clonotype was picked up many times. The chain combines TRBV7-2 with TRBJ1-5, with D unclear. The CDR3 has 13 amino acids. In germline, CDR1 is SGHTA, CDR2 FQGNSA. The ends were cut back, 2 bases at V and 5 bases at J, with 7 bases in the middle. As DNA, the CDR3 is TGTGCCAGCAGCTTATACGGGGATCAGCCCCAGCATTTT. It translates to CASSLYGDQPQHF.

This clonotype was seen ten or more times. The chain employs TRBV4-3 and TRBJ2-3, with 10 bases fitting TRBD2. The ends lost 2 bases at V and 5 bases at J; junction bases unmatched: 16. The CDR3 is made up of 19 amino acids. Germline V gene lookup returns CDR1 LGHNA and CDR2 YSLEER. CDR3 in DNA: TGCGCCAGCAGCCAAACGCCATATCTAGCGGGAGAGTCGGGAGATACGCAGTATTTT. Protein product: CASSQTPYLAGESGDTQYF.

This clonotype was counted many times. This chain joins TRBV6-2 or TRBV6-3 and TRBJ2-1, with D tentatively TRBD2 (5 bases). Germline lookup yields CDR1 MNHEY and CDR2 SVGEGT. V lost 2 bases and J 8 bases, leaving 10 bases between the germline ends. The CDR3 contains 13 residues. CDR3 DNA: TGTGCCAGCAGTTACGGGGAGTCCCATGAGCAGTTCTTC. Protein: CASSYGESHEQFF.

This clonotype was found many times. The chain's CDR3 is CASSLRRAYEQYF. The CDR3, as DNA: TGTGCCAGCAGCTTACGCAGGGCCTACGAGCAGTACTTC. The chain uses TRBV7-8 and TRBJ2-7, with D perhaps TRBD1 (5 bases). From germline, CDR1 is SGHVS and CDR2 FQNEAQ. This CDR3 spans 13 amino acids. Trimming took 2 bases from V and 2 from J, leaving 7 bases between them. Full variable domain (outside the CDR3, taken from reference TRBV7-8 and TRBJ2-7): GAGVSQSPRYKVAKRGQDVALRCDPISGHVSLFWYQQALGQGPEFLTYFQNEAQLDKSGLPSDRFFAERPEGSVSTLKIQRTQQEDSAVYLCASSLRRAYEQYFGPGTRLTVT.

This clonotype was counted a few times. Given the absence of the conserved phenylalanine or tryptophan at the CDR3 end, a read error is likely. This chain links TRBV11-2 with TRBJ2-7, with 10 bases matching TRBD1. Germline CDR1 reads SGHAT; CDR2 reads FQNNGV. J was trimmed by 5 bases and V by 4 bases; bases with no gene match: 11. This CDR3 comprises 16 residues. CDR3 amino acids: CASSYRQGAHSDEQYL. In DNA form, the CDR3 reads TGTGCCAGCAGCTACCGACAGGGGGCGCATTCGGACGAGCAGTACCTC.

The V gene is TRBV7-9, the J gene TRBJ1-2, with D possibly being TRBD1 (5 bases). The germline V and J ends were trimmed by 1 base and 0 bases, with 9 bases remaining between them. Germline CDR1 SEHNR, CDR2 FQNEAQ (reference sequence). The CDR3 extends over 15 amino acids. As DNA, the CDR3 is TGTGCCAGCAGCTTAGAGGGGAAAGCTAACTATGGCTACACCTTC. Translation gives CASSLEGKANYGYTF. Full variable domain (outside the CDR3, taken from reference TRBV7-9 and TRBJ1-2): DTGVSQNPRHKITKRGQNVTFRCDPISEHNRLYWYRQTLGQGPEFLTYFQNEAQLEKSRLLSDRFSAERPKGSFSTLEIQRTEQGDSAMYLCASSLEGKANYGYTFGSGTRLTVV.

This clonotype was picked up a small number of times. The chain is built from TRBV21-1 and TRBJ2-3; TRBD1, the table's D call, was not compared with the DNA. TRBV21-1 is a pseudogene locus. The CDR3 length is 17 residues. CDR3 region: CASKDDKNGGFLDTQYF. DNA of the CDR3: TGTGCCAGCAAAGACGATAAAAACGGGGGCTTCTTGGATACGCAGTATTTT.

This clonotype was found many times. This CDR3 is CASSEARGTGELFF. In DNA, the CDR3 is TGTGCCAGCAGTGAAGCGCGAGGCACCGGGGAGCTGTTTTTT. V gene TRBV2 combines with J gene TRBJ2-2, with D unresolved. There are 14 residues in the CDR3. CDR1 and CDR2 (germline): SNHLY, FYNNEI. Trimming removed 0 bases at V and 4 bases at J, with 6 bases between.

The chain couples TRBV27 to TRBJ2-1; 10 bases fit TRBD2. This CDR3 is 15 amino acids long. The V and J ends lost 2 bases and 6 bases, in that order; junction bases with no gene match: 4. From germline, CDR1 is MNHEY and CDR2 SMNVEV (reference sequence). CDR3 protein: CASSLIQRGGNEQFF. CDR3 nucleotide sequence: TGTGCCAGCAGTTTAATCCAGCGGGGGGGCAATGAGCAGTTCTTC.

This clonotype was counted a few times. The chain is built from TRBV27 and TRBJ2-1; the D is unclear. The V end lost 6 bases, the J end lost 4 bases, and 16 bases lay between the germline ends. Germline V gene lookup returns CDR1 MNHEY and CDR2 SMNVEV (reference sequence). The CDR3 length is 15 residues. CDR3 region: CASSPREVEYNEQFF. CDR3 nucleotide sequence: TGTGCCAGCAGCCCCCGCGAGGTAGAATACAATGAGCAGTTCTTC.

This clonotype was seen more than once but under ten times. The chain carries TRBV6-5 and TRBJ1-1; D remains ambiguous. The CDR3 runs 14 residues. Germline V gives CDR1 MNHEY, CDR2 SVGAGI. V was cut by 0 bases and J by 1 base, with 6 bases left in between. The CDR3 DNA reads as TGTGCCAGCAGTTACTCTCCATCGAACACTGAAGCTTTCTTT. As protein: CASSYSPSNTEAFF.

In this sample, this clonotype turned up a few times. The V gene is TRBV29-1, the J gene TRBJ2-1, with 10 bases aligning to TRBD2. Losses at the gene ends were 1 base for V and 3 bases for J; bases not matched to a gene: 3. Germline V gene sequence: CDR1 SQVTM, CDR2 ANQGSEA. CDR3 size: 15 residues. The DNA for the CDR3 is TGCAGCGTTGAAGGTAGCGGGGGGTACTACAATGAGCAGTTCTTC. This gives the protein CSVEGSGGYYNEQFF.

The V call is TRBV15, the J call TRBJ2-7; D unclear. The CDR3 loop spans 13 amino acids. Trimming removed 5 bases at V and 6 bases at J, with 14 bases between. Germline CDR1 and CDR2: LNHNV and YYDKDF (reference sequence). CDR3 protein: CATSLGRTSEQYF. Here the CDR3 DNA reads TGTGCCACCAGCCTCGGCAGGACGTCCGAGCAGTACTTC.

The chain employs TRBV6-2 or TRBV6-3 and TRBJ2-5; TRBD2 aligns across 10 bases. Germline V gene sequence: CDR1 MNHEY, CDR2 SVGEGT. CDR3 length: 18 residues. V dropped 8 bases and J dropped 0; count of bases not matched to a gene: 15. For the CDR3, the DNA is TGTGCCAGCGGAAACGGCCTAGCGGGAGATCGGTACCAAGAGACCCAGTACTTC. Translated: CASGNGLAGDRYQETQYF.

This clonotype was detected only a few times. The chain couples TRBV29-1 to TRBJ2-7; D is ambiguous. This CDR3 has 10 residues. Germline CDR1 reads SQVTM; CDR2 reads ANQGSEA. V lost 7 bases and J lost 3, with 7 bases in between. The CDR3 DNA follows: TGCAGCGACATCAACTACGAGCAGTACTTC. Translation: CSDINYEQYF.

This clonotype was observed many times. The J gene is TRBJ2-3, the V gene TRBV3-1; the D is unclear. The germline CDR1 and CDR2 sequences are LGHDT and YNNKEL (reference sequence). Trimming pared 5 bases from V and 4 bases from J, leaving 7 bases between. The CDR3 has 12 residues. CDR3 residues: CASSSSPDTQYF. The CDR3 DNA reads TGTGCCAGCAGCTCCTCCCCAGATACGCAGTATTTT.

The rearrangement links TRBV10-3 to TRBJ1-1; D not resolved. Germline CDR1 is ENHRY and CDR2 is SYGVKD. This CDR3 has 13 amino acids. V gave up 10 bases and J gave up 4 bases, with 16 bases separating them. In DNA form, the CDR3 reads TGTGCCAGCCTGTTGGGTTCGGGCACTGAAGCTTTCTTT. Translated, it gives CASLLGSGTEAFF.